A single sample gave rise to the 10 T cell receptor beta chains below, sequenced in a study of control samples from healthy donors and cancer patients. Libraries were prepared by immunoSEQ multiplex PCR; TCRdb keeps only in-frame clonotypes and omits some of them. Of roughly 100,000 clones in the sample, about 86% were seen once. Source material: blood. The receptor source for this set is a man in his thirties or forties in good health.

This rearrangement joins TRBV7-9 to TRBJ1-4; D uncertain. The CDR3 length is 14 residues. Trimming cost V 2 bases and J 7 bases, with 11 bases left between them. Per the germline V gene, CDR1 is SEHNR and CDR2 is FQNEAQ (reference sequence). The CDR3, as DNA: TGTGCCAGCAGCTTAAGTTCAGAGAGTGAAAAACTGTTTTTT. Translating gives CASSLSSESEKLFF.

The chain has TRBV19 and TRBJ2-2, with 10 positions matching TRBD2. The germline CDR1 and CDR2 sequences are LNHDA and SQIVND (reference sequence). The V and J ends lost 1 base and 6 bases, in that order; junction bases with no gene match: 11. This CDR3 is built from 18 residues. The CDR3 DNA follows: TGTGCCAGTAGTATAGTGAGTCTAGCGGGAGCGGGGGCCGGGGAGCTGTTTTTT. This gives the protein CASSIVSLAGAGAGELFF.

The chain's CDR3 is CASSLRPSGKADTQYF. The CDR3 DNA reads as TGTGCCAGCAGCTTAAGACCTAGCGGGAAAGCAGATACGCAGTATTTT. The chain employs TRBV11-3 and TRBJ2-3; 9 bases agree with TRBD2. In germline, CDR1 is SGHNT, CDR2 YENEEA. The CDR3 spans 16 residues. Trimming took 2 bases from V and 4 from J; bases not matched to a gene: 7. Based on the CDR3 plus reference TRBV11-3 and TRBJ2-3, the full variable domain is EAGVVQSPRYKIIEKKQPVAFWCNPISGHNTLYWYLQNLGQGPELLIRYENEEAVDDSQLPKDRFSAERLKGVDSTLKIQPAELGDSAVYLCASSLRPSGKADTQYFGPGTRLTVL.

This chain uses TRBV30 with TRBJ2-2; either TRBD1 or TRBD2 may supply D (5 bases each). The CDR3 has 15 residues. Trimming cost V 2 bases and J 4 bases, with 14 bases left between them. Germline V lookup: CDR1 GTSNPN, CDR2 SVGIG (reference sequence). In nucleotides, the CDR3 is TGTGCCTGGAGTAAGGGACCAGAGGGCACCGGGGAGCTGTTTTTT. This codes for CAWSKGPEGTGELFF.

The CDR3 region has the DNA TGTGCCAGCAGCTTGTCAGGGGTGAACACTGAAGCTTTCTTT. Translated: CASSLSGVNTEAFF. J is TRBJ1-1 and V is TRBV11-2, with D possibly being TRBD1 (6 bases). The CDR3 is made up of 14 amino acids. Germline V gene sequence: CDR1 SGHAT, CDR2 FQNNGV. V lost 3 bases to trimming and J lost 0 bases, with 8 bases between them.

The V and J genes are TRBV30 and TRBJ2-7, with TRBD2 matching over 7 bases. The CDR3 is 14 amino acids. Losses at the gene ends were 2 bases for V and 4 bases for J; bases not matched to a gene: 8. The germline gives CDR1 GTSNPN, CDR2 SVGIG (reference sequence). The CDR3 DNA reads as TGTGCCTGGAGTCTGTGGGAGGGCAGGTACGAGCAGTACTTC. Protein sequence: CAWSLWEGRYEQYF. Using reference TRBV30 and TRBJ2-7 for the parts outside the CDR3, the full variable domain is SQTIHQWPATLVQPVGSPLSLECTVEGTSNPNLYWYRQAAGRGLQLLFYSVGIGQISSEVPQNLSASRPQDRQFILSSKKLLLSDSGFYLCAWSLWEGRYEQYFGPGTRLTVT.

The chain recombines TRBV12-5 with TRBJ2-5; possibly TRBD1 or TRBD2 for D (5 bases each). Trimming left V 7 bases short and J 0 bases short, with 18 bases between. Germline V gene lookup returns CDR1 LGHNT and CDR2 FRNRAP. The CDR3 contains 16 residues. The chain's CDR3 is CASALRGREYQETQYF. CDR3 nucleotide sequence: TGTGCTAGTGCCTTGAGGGGCAGAGAGTACCAAGAGACCCAGTACTTC.

This rearrangement joins TRBV7-3 to TRBJ1-2; D gene unclear. Trimming removed 5 bases from V and 1 base from J, with 8 bases in between. The CDR3 is 13 amino acids. Germline values: CDR1 SGHTA, CDR2 FQGTGA. CDR3 loop: CASSQTHNYGYTF. The DNA of the CDR3 is TGTGCCAGCAGCCAGACACATAACTATGGCTACACCTTC. Full variable domain (missing parts from reference TRBV7-3 and TRBJ1-2): GAGVSQTPSNKVTEKGKYVELRCDPISGHTALYWYRQSLGQGPEFLIYFQGTGAADDSGLPNDRFFAVRPEGSVSTLKIQRTERGDSAVYLCASSQTHNYGYTFGSGTRLTVV.

The chain combines TRBV11-2 with TRBJ2-7; a possible D gene is TRBD2 (5 bases). V lost 1 base, J lost 0 bases, and 13 bases lay in between. CDR1 and CDR2 from the germline V gene are SGHAT and FQNNGV. CDR3 length: 16 amino acids. DNA of the CDR3: TGTGCCAGCAGCTTAGCGGTGGGGAGAAGCTCCTACGAGCAGTACTTC. Its protein is CASSLAVGRSSYEQYF. The full variable domain, with the rest looked up from reference TRBV11-2 and TRBJ2-7, is EAGVAQSPRYKIIEKRQSVAFWCNPISGHATLYWYQQILGQGPKLLIQFQNNGVVDDSQLPKDRFSAERLKGVDSTLKIQPAKLEDSAVYLCASSLAVGRSSYEQYFGPGTRLTVT.

This clone was counted only a few times. The genes are TRBV11-2 and TRBJ2-1; D may be TRBD2 (5 bases). The germline gives CDR1 SGHAT, CDR2 FQNNGV. V was cut by 5 bases and J by 7 bases, with 18 bases left in between. The CDR3 runs to 15 residues. The CDR3 loop reads CASSPGRAVGNEQFF. The CDR3 nucleotides are TGTGCCAGCAGCCCCGGGCGAGCGGTTGGGAATGAGCAGTTCTTC.